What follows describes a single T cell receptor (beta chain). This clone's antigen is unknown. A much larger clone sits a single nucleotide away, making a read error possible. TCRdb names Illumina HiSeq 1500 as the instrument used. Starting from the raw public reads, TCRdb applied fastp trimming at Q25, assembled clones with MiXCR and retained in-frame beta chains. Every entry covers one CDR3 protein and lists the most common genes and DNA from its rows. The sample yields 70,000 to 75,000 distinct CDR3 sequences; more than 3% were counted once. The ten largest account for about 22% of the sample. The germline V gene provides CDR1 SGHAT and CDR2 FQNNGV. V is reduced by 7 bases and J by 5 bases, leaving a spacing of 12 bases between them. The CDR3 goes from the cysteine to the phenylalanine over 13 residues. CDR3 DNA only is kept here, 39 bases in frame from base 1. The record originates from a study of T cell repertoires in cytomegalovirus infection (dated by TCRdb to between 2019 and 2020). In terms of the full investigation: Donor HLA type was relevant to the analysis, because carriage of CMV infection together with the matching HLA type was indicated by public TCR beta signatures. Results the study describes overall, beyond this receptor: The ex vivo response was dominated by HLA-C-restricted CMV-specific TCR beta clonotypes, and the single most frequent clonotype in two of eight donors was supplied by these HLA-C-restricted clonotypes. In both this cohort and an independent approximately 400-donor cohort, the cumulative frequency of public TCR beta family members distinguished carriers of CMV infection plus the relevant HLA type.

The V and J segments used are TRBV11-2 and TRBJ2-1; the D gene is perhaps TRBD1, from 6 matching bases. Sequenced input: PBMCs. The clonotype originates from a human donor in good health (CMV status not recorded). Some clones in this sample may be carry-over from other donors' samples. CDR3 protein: CASTQGMDNEQFF. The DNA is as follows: TGTGCCAGCACCCAGGGGATGGACAATGAGCAGTTCTTC.